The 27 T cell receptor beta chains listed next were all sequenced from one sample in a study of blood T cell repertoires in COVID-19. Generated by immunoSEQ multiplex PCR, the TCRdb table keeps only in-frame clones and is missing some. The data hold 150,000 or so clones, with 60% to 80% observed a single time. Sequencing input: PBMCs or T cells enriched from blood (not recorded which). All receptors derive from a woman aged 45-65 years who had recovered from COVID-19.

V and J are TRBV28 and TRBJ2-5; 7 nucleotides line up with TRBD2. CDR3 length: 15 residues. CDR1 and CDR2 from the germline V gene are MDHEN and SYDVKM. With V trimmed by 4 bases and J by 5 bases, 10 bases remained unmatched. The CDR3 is CASSSPLTSMETQYF. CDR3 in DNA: TGTGCCAGCAGTTCCCCGTTGACTAGCATGGAGACCCAGTACTTC.

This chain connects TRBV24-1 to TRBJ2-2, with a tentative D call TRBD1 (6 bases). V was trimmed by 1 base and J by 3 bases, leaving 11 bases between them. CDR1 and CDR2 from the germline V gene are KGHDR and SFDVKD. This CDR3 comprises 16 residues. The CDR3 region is CATSDFQGSYTGELFF. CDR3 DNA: TGTGCCACCAGTGATTTTCAGGGGAGTTACACCGGGGAGCTGTTTTTT.

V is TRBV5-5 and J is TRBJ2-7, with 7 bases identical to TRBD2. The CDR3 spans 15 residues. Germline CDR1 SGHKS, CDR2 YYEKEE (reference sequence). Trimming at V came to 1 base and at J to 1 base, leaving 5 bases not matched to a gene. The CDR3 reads CASSLWGGSSYEQYF. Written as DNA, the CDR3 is TGTGCCAGCAGCTTGTGGGGAGGGAGTTCCTACGAGCAGTACTTC.

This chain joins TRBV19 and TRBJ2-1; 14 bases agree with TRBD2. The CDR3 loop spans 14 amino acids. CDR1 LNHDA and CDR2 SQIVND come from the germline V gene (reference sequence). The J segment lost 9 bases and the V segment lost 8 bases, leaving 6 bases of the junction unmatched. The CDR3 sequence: CASRPGLAGVEQFF. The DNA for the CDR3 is TGTGCCAGTCGTCCGGGACTAGCGGGGGTTGAGCAGTTCTTC.

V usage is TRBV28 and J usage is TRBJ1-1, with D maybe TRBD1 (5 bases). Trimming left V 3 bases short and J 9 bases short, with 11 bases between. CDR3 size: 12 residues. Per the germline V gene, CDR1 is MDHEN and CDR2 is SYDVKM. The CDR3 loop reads CASSFRGSKAFF. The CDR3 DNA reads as TGTGCCAGCAGTTTTCGGGGGTCGAAAGCTTTCTTT.

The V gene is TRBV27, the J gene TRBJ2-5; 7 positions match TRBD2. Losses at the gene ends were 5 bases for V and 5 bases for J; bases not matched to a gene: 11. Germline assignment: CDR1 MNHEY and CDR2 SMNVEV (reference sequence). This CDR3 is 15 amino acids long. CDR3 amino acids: CASSAGDHRQETQYF. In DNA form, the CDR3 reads TGTGCCAGCAGTGCGGGAGATCATCGTCAGGAGACCCAGTACTTC.

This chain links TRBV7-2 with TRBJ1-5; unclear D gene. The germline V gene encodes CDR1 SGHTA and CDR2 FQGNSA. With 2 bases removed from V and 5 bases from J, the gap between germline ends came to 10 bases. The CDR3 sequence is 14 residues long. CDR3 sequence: CASSLRGLDQPQHF. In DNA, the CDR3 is TGTGCCAGCAGCTTACGCGGGTTGGATCAGCCCCAGCATTTT.

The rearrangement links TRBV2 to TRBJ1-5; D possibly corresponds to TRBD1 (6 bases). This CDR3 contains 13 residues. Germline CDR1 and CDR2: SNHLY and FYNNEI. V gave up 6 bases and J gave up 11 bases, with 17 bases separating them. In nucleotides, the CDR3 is TGTGCCAGCAGGCCCACAGGGTTCTTGGCCCAGCATTTT. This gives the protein CASRPTGFLAQHF.

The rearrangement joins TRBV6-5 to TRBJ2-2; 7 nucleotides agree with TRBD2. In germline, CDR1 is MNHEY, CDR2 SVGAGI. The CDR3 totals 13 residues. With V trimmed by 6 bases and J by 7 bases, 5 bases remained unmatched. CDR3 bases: TGTGCCAGCAGAAAACAGCGGGACGGGGAGCTGTTTTTT. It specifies CASRKQRDGELFF.

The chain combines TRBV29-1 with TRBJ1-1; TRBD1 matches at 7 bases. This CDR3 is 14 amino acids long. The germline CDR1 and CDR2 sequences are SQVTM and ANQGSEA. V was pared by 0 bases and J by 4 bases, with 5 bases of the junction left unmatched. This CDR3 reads CSVEDDRVSTEAFF. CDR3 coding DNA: TGCAGCGTTGAAGATGACAGGGTAAGCACTGAAGCTTTCTTT.

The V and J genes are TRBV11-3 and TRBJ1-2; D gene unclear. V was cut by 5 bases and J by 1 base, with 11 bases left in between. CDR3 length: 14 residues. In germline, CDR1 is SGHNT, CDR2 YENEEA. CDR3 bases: TGTGCCAGCAGCACCGCGGGGTTTAACTATGGCTACACCTTC. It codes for CASSTAGFNYGYTF.

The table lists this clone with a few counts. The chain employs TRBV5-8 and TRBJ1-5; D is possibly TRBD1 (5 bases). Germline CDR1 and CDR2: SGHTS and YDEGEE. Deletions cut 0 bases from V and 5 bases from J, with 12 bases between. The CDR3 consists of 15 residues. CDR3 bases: TGTGCCAGCAGCTTGGCAGCAGGGTTGGATCAGCCCCAGCATTTT. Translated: CASSLAAGLDQPQHF.

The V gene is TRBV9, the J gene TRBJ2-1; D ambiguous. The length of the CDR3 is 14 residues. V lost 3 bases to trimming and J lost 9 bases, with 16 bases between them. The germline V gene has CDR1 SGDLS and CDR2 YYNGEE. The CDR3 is CASSARERAIEQFF. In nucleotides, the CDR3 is TGTGCCAGCAGCGCGAGAGAGCGAGCCATTGAGCAGTTCTTC.

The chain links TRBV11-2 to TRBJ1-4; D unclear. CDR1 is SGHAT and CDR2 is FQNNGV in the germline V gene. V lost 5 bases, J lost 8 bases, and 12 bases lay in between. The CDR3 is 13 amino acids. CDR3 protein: CASSLRPGEKLFF. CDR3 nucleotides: TGTGCCAGCAGCCTCCGGCCAGGCGAAAAACTGTTTTTT.

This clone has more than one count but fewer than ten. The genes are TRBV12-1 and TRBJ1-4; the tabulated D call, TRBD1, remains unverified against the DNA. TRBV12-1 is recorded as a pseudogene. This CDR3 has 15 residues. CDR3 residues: CASSFTGDLNEKLFF. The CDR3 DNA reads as TGTGCCAGCAGCTTTACAGGGGATCTTAATGAAAAACTGTTTTTT.

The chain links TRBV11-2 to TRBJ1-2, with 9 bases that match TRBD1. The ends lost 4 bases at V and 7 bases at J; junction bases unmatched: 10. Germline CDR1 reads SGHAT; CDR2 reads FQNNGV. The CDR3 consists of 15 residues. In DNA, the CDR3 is TGTGCCAGCAGCTCTGGGAACAGGGGGCGAGGTGGCTACACCTTC. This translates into CASSSGNRGRGGYTF.

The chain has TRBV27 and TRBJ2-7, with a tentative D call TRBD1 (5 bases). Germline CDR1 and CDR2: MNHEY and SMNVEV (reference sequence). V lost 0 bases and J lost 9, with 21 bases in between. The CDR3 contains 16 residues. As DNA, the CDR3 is TGTGCCAGCAGTTTATCGGGAAGCAGGGCAGGACCAAGGCAGTACTTC. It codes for CASSLSGSRAGPRQYF.

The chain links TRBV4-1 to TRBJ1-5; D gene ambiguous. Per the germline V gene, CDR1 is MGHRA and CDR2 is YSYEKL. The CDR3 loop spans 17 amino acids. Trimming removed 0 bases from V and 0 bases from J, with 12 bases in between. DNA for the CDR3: TGCGCCAGCAGCCAAGATCCCCCCGGGTTTAGCAATCAGCCCCAGCATTTT. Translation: CASSQDPPGFSNQPQHF.

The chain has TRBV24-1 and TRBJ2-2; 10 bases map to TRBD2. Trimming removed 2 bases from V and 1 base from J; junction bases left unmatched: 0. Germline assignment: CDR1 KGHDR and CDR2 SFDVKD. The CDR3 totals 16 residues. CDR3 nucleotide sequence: TGTGCCACCAGTGATTCTAGCGGGGGGAACACCGGGGAGCTGTTTTTT. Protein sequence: CATSDSSGGNTGELFF.

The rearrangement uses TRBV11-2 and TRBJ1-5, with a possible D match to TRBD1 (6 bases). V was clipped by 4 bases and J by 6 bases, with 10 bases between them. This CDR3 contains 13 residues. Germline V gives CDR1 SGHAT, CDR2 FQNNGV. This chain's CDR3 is CASSSQGGQPQHF. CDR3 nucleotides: TGTGCCAGCAGCTCACAGGGCGGTCAGCCCCAGCATTTT.

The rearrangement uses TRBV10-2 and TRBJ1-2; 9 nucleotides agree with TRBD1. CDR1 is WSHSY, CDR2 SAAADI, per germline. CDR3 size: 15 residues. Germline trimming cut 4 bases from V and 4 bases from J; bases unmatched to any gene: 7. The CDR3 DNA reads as TGCGCCAGCAGTGGGCCGGGACAGGGAGGCTATGGCTACACCTTC. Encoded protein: CASSGPGQGGYGYTF.

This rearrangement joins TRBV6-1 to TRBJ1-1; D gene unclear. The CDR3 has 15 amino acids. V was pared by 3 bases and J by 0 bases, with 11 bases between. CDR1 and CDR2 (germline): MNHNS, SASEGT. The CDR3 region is CASSDPLGVNTEAFF. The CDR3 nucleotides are TGTGCCAGCAGTGATCCCCTGGGAGTGAACACTGAAGCTTTCTTT.

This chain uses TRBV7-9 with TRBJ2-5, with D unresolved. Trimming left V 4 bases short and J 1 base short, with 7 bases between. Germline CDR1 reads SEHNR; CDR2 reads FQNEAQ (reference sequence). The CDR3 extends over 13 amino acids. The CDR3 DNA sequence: TGTGCCAGCAGCTCTAGATCCCAAGAGACCCAGTACTTC. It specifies CASSSRSQETQYF.

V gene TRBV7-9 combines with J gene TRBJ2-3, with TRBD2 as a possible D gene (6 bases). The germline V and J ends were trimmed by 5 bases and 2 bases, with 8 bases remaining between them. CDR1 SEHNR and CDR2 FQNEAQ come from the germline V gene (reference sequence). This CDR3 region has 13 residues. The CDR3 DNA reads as TGTGCCAGCAGCCCTAGCGTCACAGATACGCAGTATTTT. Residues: CASSPSVTDTQYF.

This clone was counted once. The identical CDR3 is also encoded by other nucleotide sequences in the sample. This chain's CDR3 is CASSRDRANYGYTF. In DNA, the CDR3 is TGTGCCAGCAGTCGGGACAGGGCTAACTATGGCTACACCTTC. The genes are TRBV2 and TRBJ1-2; 9 bases line up with TRBD1. The CDR3 spans 14 residues. CDR1 is SNHLY, CDR2 FYNNEI, per germline. J gave up 0 bases and V 5 bases, and 1 base lay outside the gene matches.

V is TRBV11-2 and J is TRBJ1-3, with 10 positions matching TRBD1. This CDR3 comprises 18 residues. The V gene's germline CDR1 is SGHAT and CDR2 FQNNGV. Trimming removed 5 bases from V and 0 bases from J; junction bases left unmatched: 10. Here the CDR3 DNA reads TGTGCCAGCAGCGTCAGTCCGGGACAGGGGATCTCTGGAAACACCATATATTTT. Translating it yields CASSVSPGQGISGNTIYF.

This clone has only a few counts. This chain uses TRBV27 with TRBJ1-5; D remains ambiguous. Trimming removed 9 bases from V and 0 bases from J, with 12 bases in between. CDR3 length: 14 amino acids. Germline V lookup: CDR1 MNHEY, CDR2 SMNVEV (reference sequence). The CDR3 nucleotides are TGTGCCAGTGCGCGAGGGAATAGCAATCAGCCCCAGCATTTT. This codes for CASARGNSNQPQHF.